This T cell receptor beta chain was sequenced in a study of T cells after yellow fever vaccination. About this clonotype: Its matching antigen is unknown.

TCRdb reprocessed the 5' RACE reads with MiXCR, giving one entry per CDR3 protein. The table includes 500,000 to 650,000 distinct CDR3 sequences, more than 9% detected once. Study observations and caveats: Subsequent to the booster, the majority of primary-vaccination clones reappeared (96% CD4, approximately 85% CD8).

Per germline, CDR1 SGHTA and CDR2 FQGTGA. With V trimmed by 4 bases and J by 12 bases, 3 bases remained unmatched. CDR3 length: 13 amino acids. The clonotype originates from a man aged 25-45 years who received the YFV17D yellow fever vaccine. The gene calls are TRBV7-3 and TRBJ2-1; 13 bases map to TRBD2. The starting material was PBMCs, obtained on the day of the yellow fever booster vaccination. The CDR3 region is CASSSGTSGTQFF. The CDR3 bases are TGTGCCAGCAGCTCCGGGACTAGCGGGACGCAGTTCTTC. The full variable domain, completed using reference TRBV7-3 and TRBJ2-1, is GAGVSQTPSNKVTEKGKYVELRCDPISGHTALYWYRQSLGQGPEFLIYFQGTGAADDSGLPNDRFFAVRPEGSVSTLKIQRTERGDSAVYLCASSSGTSGTQFFGPGTRLTVL.